This TCR beta chain comes out of a study of CD8+CD57+ T cells in acquired aplastic anemia. Across the whole study: The average for DNA from sorted CD4+ and CD8+ cells was 2.5 to 4 ug. Study-wide points: Researchers reported that CD8+ Simpson's diversity was not significantly different in patients versus controls. The number of CD8+ CDR3 sequences shared by patients and controls was about 30.

V was pared by 0 bases and J by 7 bases, with 3 bases between. There are 12 residues in the CDR3. The germline CDR1 and CDR2 sequences are SEHNR and FQNEAQ (reference sequence). Points on this clonotype: Its matching antigen is unknown.

Those patients picked for sequencing had displayed CD8+CD57+ cell expansion on flow cytometry. Severe acquired aplastic anemia was present in all patients. Genomic DNA, the template, was used for profiling of the TCR beta VDJ and CDR3. From the reads, TCRdb called clonotypes with MiXCR, one entry per CDR3 protein. This sample yields about 160,000 distinct CDR3 sequences, of which roughly two thirds are seen a single time; roughly half belongs to the top ten. Sequenced material: sorted CD4+, CD8+, or CD8+CD57+ T cells (not recorded which) from PBMCs. The chain carries TRBV7-9 and TRBJ2-2; D is undetermined. This clonotype was obtained from a human donor with aplastic anemia. The CDR3 spells CASSLANGELFF. CDR3 bases: TGTGCCAGCAGCTTAGCTAACGGGGAGCTGTTTTTT.